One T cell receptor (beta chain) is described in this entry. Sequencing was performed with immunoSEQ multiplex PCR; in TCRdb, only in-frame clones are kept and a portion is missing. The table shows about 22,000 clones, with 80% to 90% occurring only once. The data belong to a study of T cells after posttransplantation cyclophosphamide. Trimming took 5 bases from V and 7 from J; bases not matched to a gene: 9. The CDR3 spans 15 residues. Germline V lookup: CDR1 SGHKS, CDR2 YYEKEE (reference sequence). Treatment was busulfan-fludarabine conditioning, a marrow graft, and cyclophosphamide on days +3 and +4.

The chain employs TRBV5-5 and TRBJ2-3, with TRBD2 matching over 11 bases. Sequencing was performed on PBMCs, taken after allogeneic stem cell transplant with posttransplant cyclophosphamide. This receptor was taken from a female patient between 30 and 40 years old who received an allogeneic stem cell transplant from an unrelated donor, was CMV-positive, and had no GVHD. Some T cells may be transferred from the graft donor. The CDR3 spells CASSPGLAETYTQYF. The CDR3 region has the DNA TGTGCCAGCAGTCCGGGACTAGCGGAGACTTATACGCAGTATTTT.